Below, 5 T cell receptor beta chains from the same sample are listed, as sequenced in a study of blood T cell repertoires in COVID-19. Data came from immunoSEQ multiplex PCR; TCRdb stores just in-frame clones and leaves some out. The sample records 150,000 to 200,000 clones, around 91% being singletons. The sample was peripheral blood. All receptors derive from a man aged 45-65 years with acute or convalescent COVID-19.

The gene calls are TRBV9 and TRBJ2-7, with 8 bases fitting TRBD1. CDR1 is SGDLS, CDR2 YYNGEE, per germline. The junction had 10 bases not matched to a gene; V was cut back by 4 bases and J by 7 bases. The CDR3 sequence is 14 residues long. The CDR3 region is CASSIRTGSGEQYF. The CDR3 DNA reads as TGTGCCAGCAGCATCCGGACAGGGTCGGGTGAGCAGTACTTC. The variable domain in full, completed from reference TRBV9 and TRBJ2-7, reads DSGVTQTPKHLITATGQRVTLRCSPRSGDLSVYWYQQSLDQGLQFLIQYYNGEERAKGNILERFSAQQFPDLHSELNLSSLELGDSALYFCASSIRTGSGEQYFGPGTRLTVT.

The rearrangement joins TRBV5-1 to TRBJ1-1; D is unclear. V was cut by 0 bases and J by 6 bases, with 9 bases left in between. The germline V gene encodes CDR1 SGHRS and CDR2 YFSETQ. This CDR3 has 13 residues. CDR3 in DNA: TGCGCCAGCAGCTTGGTACGCGGGGCTGAAGCTTTCTTT. It encodes CASSLVRGAEAFF.

This clone was detected only once. J is TRBJ1-1 and V is TRBV5-1; 8 positions match TRBD1. J was trimmed by 6 bases and V by 5 bases; bases with no gene match: 9. CDR3 length: 14 residues. CDR1 and CDR2 (germline): SGHRS, YFSETQ. The CDR3: CASRRGQESPEAFF. The CDR3, as DNA: TGCGCCAGCAGGAGGGGACAGGAGAGCCCTGAAGCTTTCTTT.

The sample holds one count of this clone. The chain links TRBV6-4 to TRBJ1-5, with D possibly being TRBD1 (5 bases). V was clipped by 3 bases and J by 0 bases, with 12 bases between them. Germline-derived CDR1 and CDR2 are MRHNA and SNTAGT. This CDR3 is 16 amino acids long. CDR3 DNA sequence: TGTGCCAGCAGTGATCCCGGACATTCTAGCAATCAGCCCCAGCATTTT. Translating gives CASSDPGHSSNQPQHF.

The chain uses TRBV6-1 and TRBJ1-6; D possibly corresponds to TRBD1 (6 bases). Trimming took off 0 bases at V and 8 bases at J, with 14 bases between the two ends. Germline V gene sequence: CDR1 MNHNS, CDR2 SASEGT. The CDR3 loop spans 16 amino acids. The CDR3, as DNA: TGTGCCAGCAGTGAAGCTCCCAGGGGTAGGGATTCACCCCTCCACTTT. As protein: CASSEAPRGRDSPLHF.